Shown below are 29 T cell receptor beta chains from a single sample sequenced in a study of beta chain features in type 1 diabetes. TCRB transcripts that were expressed got sequenced, as all of the isolated RNA had been reverse transcribed. Sequencing used immunoSEQ multiplex PCR; TCRdb keeps in-frame clones, though not all of them. The sample lists 620,000 or so clones; around a sixth were seen once. Sequenced input: naive CD4+ T cells from blood. The receptor source for this set is a man between 18 and 35 years old in good health.

This clone has only a few counts. The V and J genes are TRBV9 and TRBJ1-3; D unresolved. CDR1 SGDLS and CDR2 YYNGEE come from the germline V gene. V lost 2 bases and J 0 bases, leaving 15 bases between the germline ends. There are 17 residues in the CDR3. CDR3 residues: CASSVDPAARSGNTIYF. CDR3 DNA: TGTGCCAGCAGCGTGGACCCTGCAGCTCGCTCTGGAAACACCATATATTTT.

This chain links TRBV19 with TRBJ2-7; D is possibly TRBD1 (6 bases). Trimming took 7 bases from V and 0 from J, leaving 22 bases between them. The germline V gene has CDR1 LNHDA and CDR2 SQIVND (reference sequence). This CDR3 comprises 17 residues. CDR3 in DNA: TGTGCCAGTACCCTCCTTGCCGACAGGTCAAGCTCCTACGAGCAGTACTTC. Amino acids: CASTLLADRSSSYEQYF.

The chain combines TRBV27 with TRBJ1-2, with D unclear. CDR1 and CDR2 (germline): MNHEY, SMNVEV (reference sequence). V lost 5 bases, J lost 8 bases, and 21 bases lay in between. The CDR3 has 15 amino acids. The CDR3 sequence is CASSTWSQRRVGYTF. CDR3 sequence (DNA): TGTGCCAGCAGTACTTGGTCCCAAAGGAGGGTCGGCTACACCTTC.

The chain links TRBV28 to TRBJ2-5; D is possibly TRBD2 (6 bases). The ends were cut back, 8 bases at V and 0 bases at J, with 13 bases in the middle. The V gene's germline CDR1 is MDHEN and CDR2 SYDVKM. This CDR3 is built from 14 residues. The chain's CDR3 is CASRHGGNQETQYF. DNA for the CDR3: TGTGCCAGCCGCCATGGGGGGAACCAAGAGACCCAGTACTTC. Drawing the rest from reference TRBV28 and TRBJ2-5, the complete variable domain is DVKVTQSSRYLVKRTGEKVFLECVQDMDHENMFWYRQDPGLGLRLIYFSYDVKMKEKGDIPEGYSVSREKKERFSLILESASTNQTSMYLCASRHGGNQETQYFGPGTRLLVL.

V and J are TRBV7-2 and TRBJ2-1; 8 bases match TRBD1. Germline CDR1 and CDR2: SGHTA and FQGNSA. The CDR3 contains 16 residues. Trimming cost V 5 bases and J 3 bases; bases outside gene matches: 9. The chain's CDR3 is CASSQRQGAYYNEQFF. CDR3 DNA sequence: TGTGCCAGCAGCCAGAGGCAGGGGGCCTACTACAATGAGCAGTTCTTC.

V usage is TRBV4-3 and J usage is TRBJ2-2; D ambiguous. Germline CDR1 reads LGHNA; CDR2 reads YSLEER. V gave up 1 base and J gave up 0 bases, with 3 bases separating them. This CDR3 spans 14 amino acids. The CDR3 is CASSQGPNTGELFF. CDR3 nucleotides: TGCGCCAGCAGCCAAGGCCCGAACACCGGGGAGCTGTTTTTT.

The sample holds a few counts of this clone. The chain carries TRBV4-2 and TRBJ2-7, with 8 bases aligning to TRBD2. Germline trimming cut 4 bases from V and 6 bases from J; bases unmatched to any gene: 8. This CDR3 spans 14 amino acids. Germline V lookup: CDR1 LGHNA, CDR2 YNFKEQ. The CDR3 sequence is CASSPGTRMGEQYF. CDR3 DNA sequence: TGTGCCAGCAGCCCCGGGACTAGAATGGGCGAGCAGTACTTC.

The chain links TRBV2 to TRBJ1-5, with D unclear. V shed 2 bases and J shed 0 bases, with 2 bases lying between them. The CDR3 is made up of 13 amino acids. Germline CDR1 SNHLY, CDR2 FYNNEI. CDR3 sequence: CASSEISNQPQHF. The CDR3 DNA sequence: TGTGCCAGCAGTGAAATTAGCAATCAGCCCCAGCATTTT. Combining the CDR3 with reference TRBV2 and TRBJ1-5 gives the whole variable domain EPEVTQTPSHQVTQMGQEVILRCVPISNHLYFYWYRQILGQKVEFLVSFYNNEISEKSEIFDDQFSVERPDGSNFTLKIRSTKLEDSAMYFCASSEISNQPQHFGDGTRLSIL.

V and J are TRBV7-2 and TRBJ1-1; no clear D gene. Germline values: CDR1 SGHTA, CDR2 FQGNSA. The CDR3 contains 16 residues. V lost 5 bases and J lost 3, with 19 bases in between. CDR3 in amino acids: CASSRFSGGGDTEAFF. DNA for the CDR3: TGTGCCAGCAGCCGTTTTTCCGGCGGCGGCGACACTGAAGCTTTCTTT.

The chain links TRBV9 to TRBJ2-1, with 9 bases identical to TRBD2. CDR1 and CDR2 from the germline V gene are SGDLS and YYNGEE. J was trimmed by 1 base and V by 2 bases; bases with no gene match: 4. The CDR3 is 16 residues long. In DNA, the CDR3 is TGTGCCAGCAGCGTTATCGCGGGAGGGTCCTACAATGAGCAGTTCTTC. It encodes CASSVIAGGSYNEQFF.

The rearrangement uses TRBV4-1 and TRBJ2-7; D ambiguous. V was cut by 4 bases and J by 2 bases, with 9 bases left in between. This CDR3 has 13 amino acids. Germline CDR1 and CDR2: MGHRA and YSYEKL. CDR3 sequence (DNA): TGCGCCAGCAGCCTTCGGACGGCCTACGAGCAGTACTTC. Protein product: CASSLRTAYEQYF.

The rearrangement uses TRBV4-3 and TRBJ2-4, with D possibly matching TRBD1 (6 bases). V lost 1 base, J lost 4 bases, and 11 bases lay in between. The CDR3 covers 15 residues. CDR1 and CDR2 (germline): LGHNA, YSLEER. The CDR3 loop reads CASSQVGQGKNIQYF. The CDR3 DNA is TGCGCCAGCAGCCAAGTGGGGCAGGGGAAAAACATTCAGTACTTC.

This clone came up a few times. The chain carries TRBV15 and TRBJ1-3, with a possible D match to TRBD1 (5 bases). The germline V and J ends were trimmed by 0 bases and 4 bases, with 10 bases remaining between them. The CDR3 contains 15 residues. The germline V gene encodes CDR1 LNHNV and CDR2 YYDKDF (reference sequence). CDR3 sequence: CATSREGGDGNTIYF. As DNA, the CDR3 is TGTGCCACCAGCAGAGAGGGGGGAGACGGAAACACCATATATTTT.

The gene calls are TRBV11-2 and TRBJ1-5; D gene ambiguous. Germline-derived CDR1 and CDR2 are SGHAT and FQNNGV. Trimming left V 2 bases short and J 5 bases short, with 7 bases between. This CDR3 has 13 residues. The DNA for the CDR3 is TGTGCCAGCAGCTTAAGGGAGTATCAGCCCCAGCATTTT. Translation gives CASSLREYQPQHF.

This chain joins TRBV27 and TRBJ2-7; D is unresolved. V gave up 5 bases and J gave up 2 bases, with 13 bases separating them. CDR3 length equals 14 residues. Germline-derived CDR1 and CDR2 are MNHEY and SMNVEV (reference sequence). This CDR3 reads CASSPNSFPYEQYF. CDR3 sequence (DNA): TGTGCCAGCAGTCCAAACAGCTTTCCCTACGAGCAGTACTTC.

In this sample, this clone turned up a few times. The gene calls are TRBV18 and TRBJ1-1, with TRBD1 matching 11 bases. V shed 3 bases and J 8 bases; nucleotides not matched to a gene: 2. The germline V gene has CDR1 KGHSH and CDR2 LQKENI. This CDR3 spans 13 amino acids. CDR3: CASSPRDRGEAFF. DNA of the CDR3: TGTGCCAGCTCACCCCGGGACAGGGGGGAAGCTTTCTTT.

This rearrangement joins TRBV29-1 to TRBJ1-4, with unresolved D. Trimming removed 0 bases from V and 0 bases from J, with 8 bases in between. Germline CDR1 SQVTM, CDR2 ANQGSEA. The CDR3 totals 15 residues. The CDR3 region is CSVEDRSATNEKLFF. CDR3 in DNA: TGCAGCGTTGAAGATCGTAGTGCAACTAATGAAAAACTGTTTTTT.

In this sample, this clone turned up a few times. This sequence joins TRBV4-3 and TRBJ2-7, with D uncertain. V shed 1 base and J shed 5 bases, with 12 bases lying between them. The CDR3 loop spans 14 amino acids. Germline CDR1 is LGHNA and CDR2 is YSLEER. In DNA, the CDR3 is TGCGCCAGCAGCCAAGCGGTGCATCGCAACGAGCAGTACTTC. Encoded protein: CASSQAVHRNEQYF.

The genes are TRBV7-3 and TRBJ2-5; possibly TRBD1 for D (6 bases). The V end lost 1 base, the J end lost 1 base, and 19 bases lay between the germline ends. From germline, CDR1 is SGHTA and CDR2 FQGTGA. This CDR3 is built from 18 residues. The CDR3: CASSLNVGWGRPQETQYF. CDR3 bases: TGTGCCAGCAGCTTAAATGTCGGTTGGGGGCGCCCCCAAGAGACCCAGTACTTC.

This clone was found a few times. V is TRBV7-9 and J is TRBJ1-1; no clear D gene. CDR3 length: 11 amino acids. From germline, CDR1 is SEHNR and CDR2 FQNEAQ (reference sequence). V lost 11 bases, J lost 1 base, and 8 bases lay in between. For the CDR3, the DNA is TGTGCCTCTGAGGAGAACACTGAAGCTTTCTTT. Protein sequence: CASEENTEAFF.

This clone was counted between two and nine times. The rearrangement uses TRBV9 and TRBJ1-1; TRBD1 is a possible D gene (6 bases). This CDR3 spans 15 amino acids. Germline V gives CDR1 SGDLS, CDR2 YYNGEE. V lost 4 bases and J 4 bases, leaving 17 bases between the germline ends. The CDR3 is CASSQTTGMVTEAFF. As DNA, the CDR3 is TGTGCCAGCAGCCAAACGACAGGAATGGTCACTGAAGCTTTCTTT.

The chain couples TRBV5-1 to TRBJ2-7, with D possibly matching TRBD1 (6 bases). Per the germline V gene, CDR1 is SGHRS and CDR2 is YFSETQ. With 6 bases removed from V and 2 bases from J, the gap between germline ends came to 18 bases. This CDR3 has 15 residues. The CDR3 reads CASMPGARDTYEQYF. The CDR3 DNA reads as TGCGCCAGCATGCCTGGGGCAAGGGACACCTACGAGCAGTACTTC.

The rearrangement links TRBV5-6 to TRBJ2-7; D remains ambiguous. Trimming pared 4 bases from V and 2 bases from J, leaving 10 bases between. Germline assignment: CDR1 SGHDT and CDR2 YYEEEE. CDR3 length equals 13 residues. CDR3: CASSTKQAYEQYF. Here the CDR3 DNA reads TGTGCCAGCAGCACCAAGCAGGCCTACGAGCAGTACTTC.

The CDR3 nucleotides read TGTGCCAGCAGCTTAGAGCGGAGCAATCAGCCCCAGCATTTT. Its protein product is CASSLERSNQPQHF. V gene TRBV7-2 combines with J gene TRBJ1-5, with no clear D. The CDR3 contains 14 residues. Trimming took 1 base from V and 1 from J, leaving 5 bases between them. Germline V gene sequence: CDR1 SGHTA, CDR2 FQGNSA. Variable domain in full (rest from reference TRBV7-2 and TRBJ1-5): GAGVSQSPSNKVTEKGKDVELRCDPISGHTALYWYRQSLGQGLEFLIYFQGNSAPDKSGLPSDRFSAERTGGSVSTLTIQRTQQEDSAVYLCASSLERSNQPQHFGDGTRLSIL.

There are a few counts of this clone. This sample also contains other DNA sequences that code for the same CDR3. The V gene is TRBV29-1, the J gene TRBJ1-1; no definite D call. V gave up 4 bases and J gave up 2 bases, with 11 bases separating them. The CDR3 totals 13 residues. Germline-derived CDR1 and CDR2 are SQVTM and ANQGSEA. CDR3: CSVGGQLNTEAFF. As DNA, the CDR3 is TGCAGCGTTGGAGGTCAGCTAAACACTGAAGCTTTCTTT.

This clone turned up a few times. This chain joins TRBV10-3 and TRBJ2-2; TRBD2 matches at 11 bases. CDR1 is ENHRY and CDR2 is SYGVKD in the germline V gene. V lost 5 bases and J lost 2; bases outside the gene matches: 7. The CDR3 has 17 residues. The CDR3: CAISSGLADLNTGELFF. The CDR3 region has the DNA TGTGCCATCAGTTCGGGACTAGCGGACCTCAACACCGGGGAGCTGTTTTTT.

The CDR3 here is CASSLAPSKIRDTEAFF. The CDR3 bases are TGTGCCAGCAGCTTGGCCCCGTCAAAAATTAGGGACACTGAAGCTTTCTTT. The V and J genes are TRBV5-5 and TRBJ1-1; D uncertain. V dropped 0 bases and J dropped 3 bases, with 18 bases sitting between them. Germline values: CDR1 SGHKS, CDR2 YYEKEE (reference sequence). The CDR3 totals 17 residues.

Only a few counts were recorded for this clone. This sequence joins TRBV7-9 and TRBJ2-5; 9 bases are a match to TRBD1. Germline loops: CDR1 SEHNR, CDR2 FQNEAQ (reference sequence). The CDR3 is 14 residues long. J was trimmed by 6 bases and V by 3 bases; bases with no gene match: 5. CDR3 nucleotides: TGTGCCAGCAGCTTGGACAGGGGAGTGAAGACCCAGTACTTC. It codes for CASSLDRGVKTQYF.

The V gene is TRBV7-3, the J gene TRBJ2-7; D is unresolved. The CDR3 is made up of 15 amino acids. V lost 2 bases and J lost 0, with 11 bases in between. CDR1 is SGHTA, CDR2 FQGTGA, per germline. The DNA of the CDR3 is TGTGCCAGCAGCTTAGCCCCCCAGTACTCCTACGAGCAGTACTTC. This sequence encodes CASSLAPQYSYEQYF.